This entry lists 26 T cell receptor beta chains sequenced from one sample in a study of shared clonotypes between healthy human individuals. Only CD45RO-negative cells positively selected for CCR7 counted as naive CD8 cells, so terminally differentiated effector memory CD45RA+ cells were excluded. Method: immunoSEQ multiplex PCR; TCRdb's copy keeps in-frame clones and lacks some. The table shows millions of clones, with approximately 94% occurring only once. The specimen was naive CD8+ T cells sorted from blood. Receptors originate from a man younger than 35 in good health.

Of note for this clone: The same CDR3 can be traced to other DNA sequences in this sample. This chain links TRBV10-1 with TRBJ2-3; D gene ambiguous. The CDR3 sequence is 13 residues long. The germline CDR1 and CDR2 sequences are WNHNN and SYGVQD (reference sequence). Trimming removed 0 bases at V and 4 bases at J, with 5 bases between. CDR3 sequence (DNA): TGCGCCAGCAGTGAGTCCACAGCAGATACGCAGTATTTT. It is translated as CASSESTADTQYF.

This chain joins TRBV7-9 and TRBJ2-6; TRBD1 might be the D (6 bases). The CDR3 is made up of 17 amino acids. Between the trimmed V and J ends, which lost 5 bases and 0 bases, there was a span of 14 bases. Per germline, CDR1 SEHNR and CDR2 FQNEAQ (reference sequence). The DNA of the CDR3 is TGTGCCAGCAGCCCACCCGGACAGATCTCTGGGGCCAACGTCCTGACTTTC. This translates into CASSPPGQISGANVLTF.

The chain uses TRBV5-1 and TRBJ2-2, with D possibly being TRBD2 (6 bases). The CDR3 contains 17 residues. Germline V gene sequence: CDR1 SGHRS, CDR2 YFSETQ. Trimming stripped 7 bases from V and 5 bases from J, with 24 bases between. The CDR3 region is CASEEGEGSPGTGELFF. CDR3 coding DNA: TGCGCCAGCGAGGAGGGCGAGGGGAGCCCGGGGACCGGGGAGCTGTTTTTT.

The chain combines TRBV7-6 with TRBJ2-1; D possibly uses TRBD1 or TRBD2 (6 bases each). CDR3 length: 16 residues. The V gene lost 6 bases and the J gene lost 3 bases, with 18 bases spanning the gap. Per the germline V gene, CDR1 is SGHVS and CDR2 is FNYEAQ. The CDR3: CASSPGAEGDYNEQFF. CDR3 bases: TGTGCCAGCAGTCCAGGGGCGGAGGGGGACTACAATGAGCAGTTCTTC.

The chain uses TRBV5-5 and TRBJ1-2; no definite D call. The CDR3 covers 15 residues. V was clipped by 0 bases and J by 8 bases, with 17 bases between them. The V gene's germline CDR1 is SGHKS and CDR2 YYEKEE (reference sequence). CDR3 bases: TGTGCCAGCAGCTTGGTGGGAGGTTTTTGGGGAGGCTACACCTTC. It codes for CASSLVGGFWGGYTF.

This sequence joins TRBV6-6 and TRBJ1-4; tentative D call: TRBD1 (5 bases). CDR3 length: 14 residues. V dropped 6 bases and J dropped 3 bases, with 11 bases sitting between them. CDR1 is MNHNY, CDR2 SVGAGI, per germline (reference sequence). CDR3 in amino acids: CASRIWGSNEKLFF. The CDR3 region has the DNA TGTGCCAGCAGGATTTGGGGCTCTAATGAAAAACTGTTTTTT.

The V and J genes are TRBV7-9 and TRBJ1-2, with D unresolved. Per germline, CDR1 SEHNR and CDR2 FQNEAQ (reference sequence). The CDR3 runs to 17 residues. V was cut by 4 bases and J by 2 bases, with 20 bases left in between. CDR3: CASSSLLEVKINYGYTF. In DNA form, the CDR3 reads TGTGCCAGCAGCTCACTACTCGAGGTTAAAATAAACTATGGCTACACCTTC. Full variable domain (remainder filled in from reference TRBV7-9 and TRBJ1-2): DTGVSQNPRHKITKRGQNVTFRCDPISEHNRLYWYRQTLGQGPEFLTYFQNEAQLEKSRLLSDRFSAERPKGSFSTLEIQRTEQGDSAMYLCASSSLLEVKINYGYTFGSGTRLTVV.

V is TRBV25-1 and J is TRBJ2-7, with 9 bases identical to TRBD1. The J segment lost 3 bases and the V segment lost 4 bases, leaving 4 bases of the junction unmatched. The CDR3 runs 14 residues. Per germline, CDR1 MGHDK and CDR2 SYGVNS. In DNA form, the CDR3 reads TGTGCCAGCAGTGTGGACAGGGGTGGCTACGAGCAGTACTTC. Translation gives CASSVDRGGYEQYF.

The chain recombines TRBV6-1 with TRBJ2-1; TRBD1 might be the D (6 bases). Germline assignment: CDR1 MNHNS and CDR2 SASEGT. The CDR3 is made up of 18 amino acids. The V and J ends lost 1 base and 1 base respectively, with 17 bases between them. CDR3 nucleotides: TGTGCCAGCAGTGAAGGGTCAGTTTTTAGGGGGTCCTACAATGAGCAGTTCTTC. It encodes CASSEGSVFRGSYNEQFF.

This chain connects TRBV5-8 to TRBJ1-5; D perhaps matches TRBD1 (6 bases). V was pared by 6 bases and J by 2 bases, with 15 bases between. CDR1 SGHTS and CDR2 YDEGEE come from the germline V gene. The CDR3 has 15 residues. As DNA, the CDR3 is TGTGCCAGCAACCTTGGGGGCTGGGGCAATCAGCCCCAGCATTTT. As protein: CASNLGGWGNQPQHF.

The V call is TRBV18, the J call TRBJ2-7; TRBD2 is a possible D gene (6 bases). There are 14 residues in the CDR3. V lost 5 bases to trimming and J lost 2 bases, with 13 bases between them. Germline loops: CDR1 KGHSH, CDR2 LQKENI. The DNA for the CDR3 is TGTGCCAGCTCAGGAGGGACCGACCCCTACGAGCAGTACTTC. Its translation: CASSGGTDPYEQYF.

The rearrangement uses TRBV13 and TRBJ2-1; 14 nucleotides line up with TRBD2. The V and J ends lost 5 bases and 7 bases, in that order; junction bases with no gene match: 7. The germline CDR1 and CDR2 sequences are PRHDT and FYEKMQ (reference sequence). The CDR3 covers 16 residues. The CDR3 region has the DNA TGTGCCAGCAGCCCCGGGACTAGCGGGAGTAGGAATGAGCAGTTCTTC. Translating it yields CASSPGTSGSRNEQFF.

This sequence joins TRBV10-3 and TRBJ2-3, with D possibly TRBD2 on 6 matching bases. The V end lost 6 bases, the J end lost 0 bases, and 7 bases lay between the germline ends. There are 13 residues in the CDR3. CDR1 is ENHRY, CDR2 SYGVKD, per germline. CDR3 loop: CAISRGSTDTQYF. CDR3 bases: TGTGCCATCAGCCGGGGGAGCACAGATACGCAGTATTTT.

V gene TRBV6-6 combines with J gene TRBJ1-1; a weak D match, TRBD1 (6 bases). CDR3 size: 14 residues. The germline gives CDR1 MNHNY, CDR2 SVGAGI (reference sequence). V lost 5 bases to trimming and J lost 5 bases, with 15 bases between them. CDR3 bases: TGTGCCAGCAGTCCCAATGGGGGCAATACTGAAGCTTTCTTT. Translation: CASSPNGGNTEAFF.

Points on this clone: Within the sample, other DNA sequences also encode this same CDR3. V is TRBV6-5 and J is TRBJ2-1; no firm D call. CDR3 length: 14 residues. Trimming stripped 6 bases from V and 0 bases from J, with 9 bases between. Germline CDR1 reads MNHEY; CDR2 reads SVGAGI. The CDR3 DNA reads as TGTGCCAGCAGCCTACTGAGCTCCTACAATGAGCAGTTCTTC. This gives the protein CASSLLSSYNEQFF.

Comment on this clone: The germline gene is not matched at one end of the junction; a read error may be the cause. The chain couples TRBV7-7 to TRBJ2-2, with D unclear. Germline V gene sequence: CDR1 SSHAT, CDR2 FNYEAQ (reference sequence). The CDR3 contains 17 residues. The CDR3 DNA reads TGTGCTAGCAGCTCCCGGATTTGGACGGATAACACCGGGGAGCTGTTTTTT. Translation gives CASSSRIWTDNTGELFF.

The gene calls are TRBV29-1 and TRBJ1-1; TRBD1 might be the D (5 bases). Germline values: CDR1 SQVTM, CDR2 ANQGSEA. V lost 6 bases to trimming and J lost 2 bases, with 19 bases between them. This CDR3 contains 15 residues. This CDR3 is CSVPGVGELNTEAFF. DNA for the CDR3: TGCAGCGTGCCCGGGGTGGGGGAACTCAACACTGAAGCTTTCTTT.

The table lists this clone with a few counts. The chain has TRBV7-2 and TRBJ2-5; 7 nucleotides agree with TRBD2. This CDR3 spans 14 amino acids. Trimming at V came to 3 bases and at J to 5 bases, leaving 6 bases not matched to a gene. CDR1 SGHTA and CDR2 FQGNSA come from the germline V gene. CDR3 in amino acids: CASSFYGGGETQYF. The CDR3 nucleotides read TGTGCCAGCAGCTTCTACGGGGGAGGGGAGACCCAGTACTTC.

Notes on this clone: This sample includes further DNA sequences coding for the same CDR3. The CDR3 reads CASSYDGGGNEQFF. The DNA for the CDR3 is TGTGCCAGCAGTTACGACGGGGGGGGAAATGAGCAGTTCTTC. The chain has TRBV6-5 and TRBJ2-1; TRBD2 aligns across 8 bases. Germline CDR1 and CDR2: MNHEY and SVGAGI. V shed 2 bases and J 7 bases; nucleotides not matched to a gene: 4. This CDR3 spans 14 amino acids.

The chain has TRBV28 and TRBJ2-3, with D possibly matching TRBD2 (5 bases). In germline, CDR1 is MDHEN, CDR2 SYDVKM. The V gene lost 2 bases and the J gene lost 4 bases, with 7 bases spanning the gap. The CDR3 is 13 amino acids. CDR3 amino acids: CASSLPGSDTQYF. As DNA, the CDR3 is TGTGCCAGCAGTTTACCGGGGTCAGATACGCAGTATTTT. The full variable domain, with the rest looked up from reference TRBV28 and TRBJ2-3, is DVKVTQSSRYLVKRTGEKVFLECVQDMDHENMFWYRQDPGLGLRLIYFSYDVKMKEKGDIPEGYSVSREKKERFSLILESASTNQTSMYLCASSLPGSDTQYFGPGTRLTVL.

V gene TRBV6-5 combines with J gene TRBJ2-7, with D perhaps TRBD1 or TRBD2 (6 bases each). V lost 6 bases and J 6 bases, leaving 18 bases between the germline ends. Germline-derived CDR1 and CDR2 are MNHEY and SVGAGI. The CDR3 totals 14 residues. The CDR3, as DNA: TGTGCCAGCAGCCCCGGAGGGGGGCCGGTCGAGCAGTACTTC. It specifies CASSPGGGPVEQYF.

This clone is a singleton in its sample. This chain joins TRBV12-5 and TRBJ2-3; 8 nucleotides agree with TRBD2. The CDR3 extends over 15 amino acids. Germline CDR1 reads LGHNT; CDR2 reads FRNRAP. V dropped 6 bases and J dropped 6; count of bases not matched to a gene: 11. The CDR3 region is CASGSLTAGEDTQYF. DNA for the CDR3: TGTGCTAGTGGCTCGTTGACAGCGGGGGAGGATACGCAGTATTTT.

This clone is a singleton in its sample. The genes are TRBV6-5 and TRBJ2-5; the D gene is possibly TRBD1 (5 bases). The CDR3 totals 14 residues. The ends were cut back, 3 bases at V and 3 bases at J, with 11 bases in the middle. CDR1 is MNHEY and CDR2 is SVGAGI in the germline V gene. The CDR3 loop reads CASSYQGWKETQYF. The CDR3 DNA reads as TGTGCCAGCAGTTATCAGGGCTGGAAAGAGACCCAGTACTTC.

In regard to this clone: The junction and the germline gene differ at one end; a read error may be behind it. V and J are TRBV11-2 and TRBJ2-5, with 9 bases identical to TRBD1. The V gene's germline CDR1 is SGHAT and CDR2 FQNNGV. There are 12 residues in the CDR3. CDR3 nucleotide sequence: TGTGCCAGCAGCCCTTTCCGGGACAGGGTCGACTTC. Protein product: CASSPFRDRVDF.

The chain joins TRBV4-1 to TRBJ2-2; no firm D call. This CDR3 region has 14 residues. Germline-derived CDR1 and CDR2 are MGHRA and YSYEKL. The ends were cut back, 0 bases at V and 4 bases at J, with 6 bases in the middle. The CDR3 spells CASSQDRFTGELFF. DNA of the CDR3: TGCGCCAGCAGCCAAGACAGGTTCACCGGGGAGCTGTTTTTT.

The V gene is TRBV4-3, the J gene TRBJ2-1, with 10 bases matching TRBD2. The ends lost 1 base at V and 6 bases at J; junction bases unmatched: 3. The CDR3 is 15 amino acids. Per the germline V gene, CDR1 is LGHNA and CDR2 is YSLEER. CDR3 sequence reads: CASSQGGLAPNEQFF. The CDR3 nucleotides are TGCGCCAGCAGCCAAGGGGGACTAGCGCCCAATGAGCAGTTCTTC.